This section outlines one T cell receptor (beta chain) sequence together with its context. Antigen: not known. Profiling relied on immunoSEQ multiplex PCR, and the TCRdb table lists in-frame clones only, not all of them. The sample has 20,000 to 30,000 clones; roughly four fifths are singletons. These data belong to a study of OX40 agonist ivuxolimab in advanced cancers. For the study at large: Partial responses occurred in Three dose-escalation patients, one with hepatocellular carcinoma and two with cutaneous melanoma. Study-wide results and limits: The study observed clonal expansion of CD4+ and CD8+ blood T cells by week 6 at 0.1 to 3.0 mg/kg.

Germline values: CDR1 LNHDA, CDR2 SQIVND (reference sequence). V was trimmed by 3 bases and J by 6 bases, leaving 15 bases between them. This CDR3 comprises 14 residues. Sequenced here: CD4+ or CD8+ T cells sorted from blood, sampled in a trial of the OX40 agonist ivuxolimab. This chain uses TRBV19 with TRBJ2-7; no clear D. The receptor was derived from an adult with an advanced solid tumor such as melanoma, head and neck, liver or kidney cancer. The DNA of the CDR3 is TGTGCCAGTAGTATCTCCCTCTCCTCGGGCGAGCAGTACTTC. Translation: CASSISLSSGEQYF.